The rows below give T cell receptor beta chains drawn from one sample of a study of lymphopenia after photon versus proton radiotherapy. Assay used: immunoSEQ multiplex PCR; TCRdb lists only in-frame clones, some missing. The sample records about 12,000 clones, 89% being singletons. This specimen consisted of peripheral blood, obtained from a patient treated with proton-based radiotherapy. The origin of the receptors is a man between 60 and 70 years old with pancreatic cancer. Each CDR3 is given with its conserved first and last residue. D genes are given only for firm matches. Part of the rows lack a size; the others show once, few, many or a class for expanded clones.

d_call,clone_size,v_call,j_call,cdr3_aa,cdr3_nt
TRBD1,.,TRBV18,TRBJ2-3,CASSVRQGFVADTQYF,TGTGCCAGCTCAGTAAGACAGGGGTTTGTCGCAGATACGCAGTATTTT
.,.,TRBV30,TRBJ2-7,CAWKDSSYEQYF,TGTGCCTGGAAAGACAGCTCCTACGAGCAGTACTTC
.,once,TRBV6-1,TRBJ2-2,CASSATSSRTGELFF,TGTGCCAGCAGTGCTACTAGTAGCCGGACCGGGGAGCTGTTTTTT
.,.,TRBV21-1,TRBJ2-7,CASRTGDFNHEQYF,TGTGCCAGCCGGACAGGGGACTTTAACCACGAGCAGTACTTC
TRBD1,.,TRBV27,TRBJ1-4,CASSVDRAAEKLFF,TGTGCCAGCAGCGTTGACAGGGCCGCTGAAAAACTGTTTTTT
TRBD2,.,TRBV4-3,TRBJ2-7,CASSQDHGAGVPRQYF,TGCGCCAGCAGCCAAGATCACGGAGCGGGAGTGCCGAGGCAGTACTTC
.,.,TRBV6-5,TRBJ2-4,CASSYSQTKNIQYF,TGTGCCAGCAGTTACTCGCAAACCAAAAACATTCAGTACTTC
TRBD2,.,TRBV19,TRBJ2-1,CASSLRDYTLRQFF,TGTGCCAGTAGTCTCCGGGACTATACCCTTCGGCAGTTCTTC
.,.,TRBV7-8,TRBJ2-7,CASSFLGRRGGYEQYF,TGTGCCAGCAGCTTCTTAGGGAGGAGGGGGGGATACGAGCAGTACTTC
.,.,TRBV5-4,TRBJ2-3,CASSLVPTDTQYF,TGTGCCAGCAGCTTGGTGCCAACAGATACGCAGTATTTT
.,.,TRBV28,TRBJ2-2,CASSSPPRATGELFF,TGTGCCAGCAGTTCCCCGCCTAGAGCGACCGGGGAGCTGTTTTTT
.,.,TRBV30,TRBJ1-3,CAWRLDRSGNTIYF,TGTGCCTGGAGGCTTGACCGCTCTGGAAACACCATATATTTT
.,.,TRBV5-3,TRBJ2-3,CARSGRGCTDTQYF,TGTGCCAGATCGGGTAGGGGGTGCACAGATACGCAGTATTTT
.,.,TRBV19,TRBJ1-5,CASSIFNTNHQPQHF,TGTGCCAGTAGTATATTCAACACGAATCATCAGCCCCAGCATTTT
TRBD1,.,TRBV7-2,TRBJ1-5,CASSLTGGSGQPQHF,TGTGCCAGCAGCTTAACAGGGGGCTCGGGGCAGCCCCAGCATTTT
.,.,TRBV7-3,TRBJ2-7,CASSLDSSYEQYF,TGTGCCAGCAGCTTGGACAGCTCCTACGAGCAGTACTTC
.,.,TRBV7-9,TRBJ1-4,CASSFSEKLFF,TGTGCCAGCAGCTTTAGCGAAAAACTGTTTTTT
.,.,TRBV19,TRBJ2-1,CASTVQDEQFF,TGTGCCAGTACCGTCCAGGATGAGCAGTTCTTC
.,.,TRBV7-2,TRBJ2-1,CASRNYNEQFF,TGTGCCAGCAGAAACTACAATGAGCAGTTCTTC
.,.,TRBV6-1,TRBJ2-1,CASSEARMATLYNEQFF,TGTGCCAGCAGTGAAGCCCGTATGGCTACTCTCTACAATGAGCAGTTCTTC
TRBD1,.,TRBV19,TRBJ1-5,CASKEGRTGRNQPQHF,TGTGCCAGTAAGGAGGGCCGGACAGGTCGAAATCAGCCCCAGCATTTT
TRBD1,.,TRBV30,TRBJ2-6,CAWAGGWSGANVLTF,TGTGCCTGGGCAGGGGGCTGGAGTGGGGCCAACGTCCTGACTTTC
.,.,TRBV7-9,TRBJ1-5,CASSPLTGGGNQPQHF,TGTGCCAGCAGCCCCCTTACCGGCGGGGGGAATCAGCCCCAGCATTTT
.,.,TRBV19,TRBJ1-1,CASSQQVNTEAFF,TGTGCCAGTAGTCAACAGGTGAACACTGAAGCTTTCTTT